The entry below gives a single T cell receptor beta chain sequence along with its context. Its antigen remains unidentified. This CDR3 spans 19 amino acids. Germline V gene data show CDR1 as MDHEN and CDR2 as SYDVKM. V lost 6 bases, J lost 0 bases, and 15 bases stayed unmatched. This sample was taken from a study of T cell repertoires in cytomegalovirus infection. Broader study findings: The response measured ex vivo was dominated by TCR beta clonotypes (HLA-C-restricted and CMV-specific).

TCRdb re-called the reads through MiXCR, storing one row per CDR3 protein. The sample records about 320,000 distinct CDR3 sequences, more than 8% being singletons. The chain carries TRBV28 and TRBJ1-3, with 9 bases that match TRBD1. This receptor was obtained from a human donor in good health (CMV status not recorded). Some clones in this sample may be carry-over from other donors' samples. Sequences were obtained from PBMCs. The DNA of the CDR3 is TGTGCCAGCAGCCCCCCCACACGGACAGGGGCCTACTCTGGAAACACCATATATTTT. Its protein is CASSPPTRTGAYSGNTIYF.